Below, one TCR beta chain is given with its context. These data originate in a study of blood T cell repertoires in COVID-19. The assay was immunoSEQ multiplex PCR, and TCRdb's table has in-frame clones only and misses some. The sample records over 200,000 clones, around 83% being singletons. Germline V lookup: CDR1 WSHSY, CDR2 SAAADI. V was pared by 10 bases and J by 7 bases, with 8 bases of the junction left unmatched. This CDR3 is built from 14 residues. The receptor comes from a woman aged 45-60 years with acute or convalescent COVID-19. This rearrangement joins TRBV10-2 to TRBJ2-1; 12 positions agree with TRBD2. Sequencing was performed on peripheral blood. The CDR3 DNA follows: TGCGCCATATCGACTAGCGGGAGTGGTAATGAGCAGTTCTTC. Translating it yields CAISTSGSGNEQFF.